A single sample is the source of the 27 T cell receptor beta chains below, sequenced in a study of cytomegalovirus exposure and HLA in healthy donors. Primers: 60 Vbeta forward and 13 Jbeta reverse. The protocol was immunoSEQ multiplex PCR, while the TCRdb copy is restricted to in-frame clones and leaves out a portion. The table shows under 250,000 clones, with over 75% occurring only once. Sequenced input: PBMCs. The receptors stem from a boy aged 5-17 years in good health and CMV-seronegative.

This clone was seen more than once but under ten times. This rearrangement joins TRBV6-5 to TRBJ2-5; 8 bases align to TRBD1. The end of the DNA fits TRBJ2-7 better, so the J call may be wrong. This CDR3 comprises 12 residues. From germline, CDR1 is MNHEY and CDR2 SVGAGI. DNA for the CDR3: TGTGCCAGCAGCCCTACAGGGGGCGAGCAGTACTTC. This gives the protein CASSPTGGEQYF.

The J gene is TRBJ2-5, the V gene TRBV5-4; TRBD2 might be the D (6 bases). The CDR3 covers 15 residues. Trimming stripped 3 bases from V and 4 bases from J, with 16 bases between. From germline, CDR1 is SGHNT and CDR2 YYREEE (reference sequence). The CDR3 sequence is CASSSGTGEIETQYF. The DNA of the CDR3 is TGTGCCAGCAGCTCGGGAACGGGAGAAATAGAGACCCAGTACTTC.

This chain joins TRBV11-2 and TRBJ1-3, with D unclear. Trimming took 4 bases from V and 4 from J, leaving 5 bases between them. Germline CDR1 and CDR2: SGHAT and FQNNGV. The CDR3 covers 12 residues. The CDR3 nucleotides are TGTGCCAGCAGCTGGCGGGGAAACACCATATATTTT. This gives the protein CASSWRGNTIYF.

This clone was observed a single time. The chain has TRBV10-3 and TRBJ2-5; D is unclear. Trimming cost V 4 bases and J 5 bases, with 11 bases left between them. CDR3 length: 13 residues. In germline, CDR1 is ENHRY, CDR2 SYGVKD. CDR3 nucleotide sequence: TGTGCCATCAGTGGTAAAGACATGGAGACCCAGTACTTC. This sequence encodes CAISGKDMETQYF.

The genes are TRBV11-3 and TRBJ2-7, with D possibly TRBD2 on 5 matching bases. V was pared by 5 bases and J by 5 bases, with 16 bases between. CDR1 and CDR2 from the germline V gene are SGHNT and YENEEA. This CDR3 spans 14 amino acids. The CDR3 nucleotides read TGTGCCAGCAGCCCCAGACGGACTCCCCACGAGCAGTACTTC. This codes for CASSPRRTPHEQYF.

This sequence joins TRBV7-9 and TRBJ2-2, with a tentative D call TRBD1 (5 bases). Germline V gene lookup returns CDR1 SEHNR and CDR2 FQNEAQ (reference sequence). CDR3 length: 16 amino acids. V was shortened by 4 bases and J by 0 bases, with 12 bases between the two germline ends. CDR3: CASSSPGPANTGELFF. In nucleotides, the CDR3 is TGTGCCAGCAGCTCGCCAGGGCCCGCGAACACCGGGGAGCTGTTTTTT.

The rearrangement links TRBV15 to TRBJ1-2; 9 bases match TRBD1. The length of the CDR3 is 12 residues. The trim removed 2 bases at V and 14 bases at J, leaving 6 bases unmatched. Germline V gene lookup returns CDR1 LNHNV and CDR2 YYDKDF (reference sequence). The CDR3 reads CATSRSGTGWTF. For the CDR3, the DNA is TGTGCCACCAGCAGATCCGGGACAGGGTGGACCTTC. The full variable domain, rest sourced from reference TRBV15 and TRBJ1-2, is DAMVIQNPRYQVTQFGKPVTLSCSQTLNHNVMYWYQQKSSQAPKLLFHYYDKDFNNEADTPDNFQSRRPNTSFCFLDIRSPGLGDTAMYLCATSRSGTGWTFGSGTRLTVV.

The rearrangement uses TRBV4-1 and TRBJ2-3, with 7 bases identical to TRBD2. V shed 4 bases, J shed 1 base, and the junction held 11 bases outside the gene matches. From germline, CDR1 is MGHRA and CDR2 YSYEKL. The CDR3 has 17 amino acids. The CDR3 loop reads CASSLAHAGEGTDTQYF. Here the CDR3 DNA reads TGCGCCAGCAGCCTCGCCCACGCGGGAGAGGGCACAGATACGCAGTATTTT.

The J gene is TRBJ1-1, the V gene TRBV5-5; D might be TRBD1 (6 bases). The V gene's germline CDR1 is SGHKS and CDR2 YYEKEE (reference sequence). The CDR3 has 14 amino acids. The ends were cut back, 1 base at V and 3 bases at J, with 10 bases in the middle. As DNA, the CDR3 is TGTGCCAGCAGCTTGATAAGGACAGACACTGAAGCTTTCTTT. Protein: CASSLIRTDTEAFF.

The chain has TRBV7-9 and TRBJ2-3, with TRBD2 as a possible D gene (6 bases). The CDR3 runs to 14 residues. The germline V gene has CDR1 SEHNR and CDR2 FQNEAQ (reference sequence). Trimming pared 10 bases from V and 8 bases from J, leaving 22 bases between. The CDR3 bases are TGTGCCATCGACAAACTGAGCGGGTCCTCTACGCAGTATTTT. Its translation is CAIDKLSGSSTQYF.

The gene calls are TRBV29-1 and TRBJ2-3; D is possibly TRBD1 (5 bases). The V gene lost 3 bases and the J gene lost 2 bases, with 9 bases spanning the gap. Germline V gene sequence: CDR1 SQVTM, CDR2 ANQGSEA. This CDR3 is built from 13 residues. The CDR3 here is CSVEDTFTDTQYF. The CDR3 bases are TGCAGCGTTGAGGACACCTTCACAGATACGCAGTATTTT.

The chain carries TRBV5-1 and TRBJ2-1; 8 bases map to TRBD2. This CDR3 is built from 15 residues. Germline assignment: CDR1 SGHRS and CDR2 YFSETQ. V lost 0 bases to trimming and J lost 7 bases; unmatched junction nucleotides: 6. CDR3 nucleotide sequence: TGCGCCAGCAGCTTGGGGATAGCGGGAATAAATGAGCAGTTCTTC. Protein product: CASSLGIAGINEQFF. Variable domain in full (rest from reference TRBV5-1 and TRBJ2-1): KAGVTQTPRYLIKTRGQQVTLSCSPISGHRSVSWYQQTPGQGLQFLFEYFSETQRNKGNFPGRFSGRQFSNSRSEMNVSTLELGDSALYLCASSLGIAGINEQFFGPGTRLTVL.

The chain is built from TRBV7-3 and TRBJ2-3; 7 bases map to TRBD2. The length of the CDR3 is 13 residues. V lost 5 bases, J lost 9 bases, and 8 bases stayed unmatched. In germline, CDR1 is SGHTA, CDR2 FQGTGA. The CDR3 nucleotides are TGTGCCAGCAGCCTTCAGGCGGGAGCAACGCAGTATTTT. It specifies CASSLQAGATQYF.

The sample holds a few counts of this clone. The chain links TRBV6-6 to TRBJ2-7; possibly TRBD2 for D (6 bases). This CDR3 region has 14 residues. Germline V gene lookup returns CDR1 MNHNY and CDR2 SVGAGI (reference sequence). V shed 1 base and J shed 1 base, with 8 bases lying between them. The CDR3 DNA sequence: TGTGCCAGCAGTTACTGGCGGGGTTCCTACGAGCAGTACTTC. It specifies CASSYWRGSYEQYF.

V is TRBV11-2 and J is TRBJ2-1; D is possibly TRBD1 (6 bases). Trimming left V 4 bases short and J 6 bases short, with 10 bases between. The germline V gene has CDR1 SGHAT and CDR2 FQNNGV. The CDR3 is made up of 13 amino acids. CDR3 sequence: CASSSKQGNEQFF. In DNA, the CDR3 is TGTGCCAGCAGCTCTAAACAGGGCAATGAGCAGTTCTTC.

The genes are TRBV9 and TRBJ2-5, with D maybe TRBD1 (6 bases). V was pared by 0 bases and J by 2 bases, with 14 bases between. Germline CDR1 reads SGDLS; CDR2 reads YYNGEE. The CDR3 spans 16 residues. Here the CDR3 reads CASSVGQVALQETQYF. The CDR3 DNA reads TGTGCCAGCAGCGTAGGACAGGTGGCCTTACAAGAGACCCAGTACTTC.

V gene TRBV5-1 combines with J gene TRBJ2-7; 10 bases map to TRBD2. With 0 bases clipped from V and 7 bases from J, the junction kept 10 bases outside the gene matches. CDR1 SGHRS and CDR2 YFSETQ come from the germline V gene. This CDR3 comprises 16 residues. Here the CDR3 reads CASSLDPAGGPPEQYF. The CDR3 bases are TGCGCCAGCAGCTTGGACCCAGCGGGGGGGCCCCCTGAGCAGTACTTC.

The genes are TRBV2 and TRBJ2-1; D possibly corresponds to TRBD2 (7 bases). Germline CDR1 and CDR2: SNHLY and FYNNEI. CDR3 length: 16 amino acids. Deletions cut 5 bases from V and 3 bases from J, with 17 bases between. The CDR3 bases are TGTGCCAGCAGTCTAGGGGGGGGGACCTTCTACAATGAGCAGTTCTTC. Amino acids: CASSLGGGTFYNEQFF.

The gene calls are TRBV5-1 and TRBJ2-7; D may be TRBD1 (6 bases). The ends were cut back, 2 bases at V and 6 bases at J, with 9 bases in the middle. The CDR3 consists of 12 residues. The germline CDR1 and CDR2 sequences are SGHRS and YFSETQ. The CDR3 DNA reads TGCGCCAGCAGCTTTTTCAGGGGCGAGCAGTACTTC. Translated: CASSFFRGEQYF.

The genes are TRBV27 and TRBJ2-1; 13 bases fit TRBD2. V shed 5 bases and J 6 bases; nucleotides not matched to a gene: 10. CDR1 and CDR2 from the germline V gene are MNHEY and SMNVEV (reference sequence). The CDR3 totals 17 residues. CDR3 region: CASSDRTSGRTRNEQFF. In DNA, the CDR3 is TGTGCCAGCAGTGACCGGACTAGCGGGAGAACACGCAATGAGCAGTTCTTC.

To note about this clone: A read error may account for a junction end that differs from germline. The chain employs TRBV7-7 and TRBJ1-4; D might be TRBD1 (6 bases). The length of the CDR3 is 13 residues. Germline V CDR1 and CDR2: SSHAT, FNYEAQ (reference sequence). CDR3 protein: CASSPSTGEKLFF. Written as DNA, the CDR3 is TGTGCTAGCAGCCCCTCCACAGGGGAAAAACTGTTTTTT.

This chain joins TRBV5-6 and TRBJ1-5; 12 bases line up with TRBD1. The J segment lost 2 bases and the V segment lost 0 bases, leaving 6 bases of the junction unmatched. The CDR3 totals 18 residues. Per the germline V gene, CDR1 is SGHDT and CDR2 is YYEEEE. CDR3 DNA: TGTGCCAGCAGCTTGGATCGGGACAGGGGGCGAGGCAATCAGCCCCAGCATTTT. It codes for CASSLDRDRGRGNQPQHF.

The CDR3 nucleotides are TGCAGCGTTTGGACAGGGGAAGAGGATGGCTACACCTTC. Translated: CSVWTGEEDGYTF. The chain carries TRBV29-1 and TRBJ1-2; the match to TRBD1 covers 9 bases. The length of the CDR3 is 13 residues. V lost 5 bases, J lost 6 bases, and 7 bases stayed unmatched. CDR1 is SQVTM and CDR2 is ANQGSEA in the germline V gene. Supplemented by reference TRBV29-1 and TRBJ1-2, the full variable domain reads SAVISQKPSRDICQRGTSLTIQCQVDSQVTMMFWYRQQPGQSLTLIATANQGSEATYESGFVIDKFPISRPNLTFSTLTVSNMSPEDSSIYLCSVWTGEEDGYTFGSGTRLTVV.

The chain combines TRBV30 with TRBJ2-3; possible D gene TRBD2, 6 bases. This CDR3 has 17 residues. The germline gives CDR1 GTSNPN, CDR2 SVGIG (reference sequence). Trimming stripped 3 bases from V and 0 bases from J, with 19 bases between. The CDR3 loop reads CAWRDGPLAISTDTQYF. The CDR3 nucleotides are TGTGCCTGGAGGGACGGGCCCCTAGCGATAAGCACAGATACGCAGTATTTT.

This clone was observed a few times. This chain joins TRBV5-6 and TRBJ1-2, with TRBD1 as a possible D gene (5 bases). This CDR3 contains 14 residues. Per the germline V gene, CDR1 is SGHDT and CDR2 is YYEEEE. Trimming left V 0 bases short and J 3 bases short, with 9 bases between. The CDR3 sequence is CASSLAGIHYGYTF. DNA for the CDR3: TGTGCCAGCAGCTTGGCAGGGATCCACTATGGCTACACCTTC. The complete variable domain, with remaining parts taken from reference TRBV5-6 and TRBJ1-2, reads DAGVTQSPTHLIKTRGQQVTLRCSPKSGHDTVSWYQQALGQGPQFIFQYYEEEERQRGNFPDRFSGHQFPNYSSELNVNALLLGDSALYLCASSLAGIHYGYTFGSGTRLTVV.

The chain recombines TRBV19 with TRBJ1-2; 7 nucleotides agree with TRBD1. This CDR3 has 15 residues. The germline gives CDR1 LNHDA, CDR2 SQIVND (reference sequence). J lost 8 bases, V lost 7 bases, and 16 bases had no gene match. The CDR3 reads CASKGQAPYSEGYTF. In nucleotides, the CDR3 is TGTGCCAGTAAAGGACAGGCTCCTTATTCTGAAGGCTACACCTTC.

The chain couples TRBV7-6 to TRBJ2-1; 8 nucleotides line up with TRBD2. Germline-derived CDR1 and CDR2 are SGHVS and FNYEAQ. V lost 2 bases and J lost 7; bases outside the gene matches: 10. The CDR3 spans 16 residues. CDR3 residues: CASSLNSGKFLNEQFF. The DNA for the CDR3 is TGTGCCAGCAGCTTAAATAGCGGGAAGTTTCTTAATGAGCAGTTCTTC.